One sample yielded the 30 T cell receptor beta chains listed below, sequenced in a study of radiotherapy plus CTLA-4 blockade in lung cancer. Using immunoSEQ multiplex PCR, the repertoire was profiled, and TCRdb retains in-frame clones only, with some absent. The sample consists of about 43,000 clones, roughly 67% of them appearing once. The sequencing here drew on peripheral blood, taken from a patient treated with radiotherapy plus ipilimumab. The receptors were gathered from a human donor with non-small cell lung cancer who had a partial response to radiotherapy plus ipilimumab.

The chain employs TRBV28 and TRBJ1-3; D gene uncertain. This CDR3 contains 15 residues. V lost 6 bases and J lost 0, with 12 bases in between. Germline assignment: CDR1 MDHEN and CDR2 SYDVKM. The CDR3 loop is CASSREQTSGNTIYF. The CDR3 DNA follows: TGTGCCAGCAGCCGGGAACAGACCTCTGGAAACACCATATATTTT.

V is TRBV30 and J is TRBJ2-7; D perhaps matches TRBD2 (5 bases). Deletions cut 0 bases from V and 0 bases from J, with 21 bases between. The CDR3 has 18 residues. The germline V gene encodes CDR1 GTSNPN and CDR2 SVGIG (reference sequence). In nucleotides, the CDR3 is TGTGCCTGGAGTGTACTTTCGTTCGCGGGCTCAAGCTCCTACGAGCAGTACTTC. Its translation: CAWSVLSFAGSSSYEQYF.

This chain joins TRBV18 and TRBJ1-2, with TRBD1 identical over 7 bases. Germline values: CDR1 KGHSH, CDR2 LQKENI. The CDR3 sequence is 13 residues long. V shed 2 bases and J 8 bases; nucleotides not matched to a gene: 5. In DNA form, the CDR3 reads TGTGCCAGCTCACCAGGGCAGGGGGACGGCTACACCTTC. It is translated as CASSPGQGDGYTF.

This clone was detected only a few times. The CDR3 loop reads CASSPGDEQYF. The DNA of the CDR3 is TGTGCCAGCAGCCCGGGTGACGAGCAGTACTTC. The genes are TRBV6-1 and TRBJ2-7; D gene ambiguous. CDR1 MNHNS and CDR2 SASEGT come from the germline V gene. Between the trimmed V and J ends, which lost 6 bases and 5 bases, there was a span of 8 bases. The CDR3 contains 11 residues.

The chain uses TRBV9 and TRBJ1-2; D remains unclear. CDR1 SGDLS and CDR2 YYNGEE come from the germline V gene. The V end lost 2 bases, the J end lost 0 bases, and 11 bases lay between the germline ends. CDR3 length equals 15 residues. For the CDR3, the DNA is TGTGCCAGCAGCGTCGACGTAGACACTAACTATGGCTACACCTTC. Its protein product is CASSVDVDTNYGYTF.

V and J are TRBV14 and TRBJ2-5; D call uncertain. The CDR3 runs to 16 residues. V was shortened by 5 bases and J by 2 bases, with 18 bases between the two germline ends. The germline CDR1 and CDR2 sequences are SGHDN and FVKESK. CDR3 residues: CASSKSVPSRQETQYF. The CDR3 nucleotides are TGTGCCAGCAGCAAAAGCGTCCCATCGAGGCAAGAGACCCAGTACTTC.

The chain joins TRBV19 to TRBJ2-1, with TRBD2 matching over 13 bases. CDR1 is LNHDA and CDR2 is SQIVND in the germline V gene (reference sequence). This CDR3 has 15 residues. V trimming: 3 bases; J trimming: 9 bases; junction bases outside the gene matches: 5. CDR3 DNA: TGTGCCAGTAGTATCAGGACTAGCGGGAGAGGTGAGCAGTTCTTC. This codes for CASSIRTSGRGEQFF.

The CDR3 DNA reads as TGCGCCAGCAGTCCCAGTGGGAACACCGGGGAGCTGTTTTTT. Translation gives CASSPSGNTGELFF. The J gene is TRBJ2-2, the V gene TRBV5-1; no clear D. Trimming removed 5 bases from V and 1 base from J, with 9 bases in between. CDR1 is SGHRS and CDR2 is YFSETQ in the germline V gene. There are 14 residues in the CDR3. Combining the CDR3 with reference TRBV5-1 and TRBJ2-2 gives the whole variable domain KAGVTQTPRYLIKTRGQQVTLSCSPISGHRSVSWYQQTPGQGLQFLFEYFSETQRNKGNFPGRFSGRQFSNSRSEMNVSTLELGDSALYLCASSPSGNTGELFFGEGSRLTVL.

The rearrangement joins TRBV19 to TRBJ2-1, with D tentatively TRBD2 (5 bases). V was cut by 3 bases and J by 3 bases, with 15 bases left in between. The CDR3 runs to 16 residues. Germline V lookup: CDR1 LNHDA, CDR2 SQIVND (reference sequence). In DNA, the CDR3 is TGTGCCAGTAGTATCCCTCCCTTCGGGGTCTACAATGAGCAGTTCTTC. It yields the protein CASSIPPFGVYNEQFF.

This chain connects TRBV29-1 to TRBJ2-5, with TRBD2 matching over 11 bases. Trimming took 3 bases from V and 5 from J; bases not matched to a gene: 11. The germline CDR1 and CDR2 sequences are SQVTM and ANQGSEA. CDR3 length: 16 residues. This chain's CDR3 is CSVEDPGLAGRETQYF. The CDR3 DNA reads as TGCAGCGTTGAGGACCCTGGACTAGCGGGCCGGGAGACCCAGTACTTC.

The chain uses TRBV18 and TRBJ2-7, with TRBD2 identical over 8 bases. The CDR3 sequence is 13 residues long. The V segment lost 6 bases and the J segment 2 bases; nucleotides outside the gene matches: 3. CDR1 KGHSH and CDR2 LQKENI come from the germline V gene. The CDR3 reads CASSGLAAYEQYF. The CDR3 nucleotides read TGTGCCAGCTCCGGACTAGCCGCCTACGAGCAGTACTTC. The variable domain in full, with the rest retrieved from reference TRBV18 and TRBJ2-7, is NAGVMQNPRHLVRRRGQEARLRCSPMKGHSHVYWYRQLPEEGLKFMVYLQKENIIDESGMPKERFSAEFPKEGPSILRIQQVVRGDSAAYFCASSGLAAYEQYFGPGTRLTVT.

The chain recombines TRBV5-8 with TRBJ1-6; unclear D gene. V was cut by 4 bases and J by 7 bases, with 6 bases left in between. Germline CDR1 reads SGHTS; CDR2 reads YDEGEE. The CDR3 has 12 residues. CDR3 DNA sequence: TGTGCCAGCAGCACTCAAAATTCACCCCTCCACTTT. Amino acids: CASSTQNSPLHF.

This chain joins TRBV30 and TRBJ2-2; TRBD1 is a possible D gene (6 bases). V dropped 5 bases and J dropped 5 bases, with 15 bases sitting between them. The germline CDR1 and CDR2 sequences are GTSNPN and SVGIG (reference sequence). The CDR3 length is 14 residues. Here the CDR3 DNA reads TGTGCCTGGGCCCCCGGGACAATTACCGGGGAGCTGTTTTTT. It is translated as CAWAPGTITGELFF. Based on the CDR3 plus reference TRBV30 and TRBJ2-2, the full variable domain is SQTIHQWPATLVQPVGSPLSLECTVEGTSNPNLYWYRQAAGRGLQLLFYSVGIGQISSEVPQNLSASRPQDRQFILSSKKLLLSDSGFYLCAWAPGTITGELFFGEGSRLTVL.

This clone was seen a handful of times. The chain employs TRBV6-5 and TRBJ2-7; 10 bases fit TRBD1. The length of the CDR3 is 15 residues. V lost 0 bases, J lost 9 bases, and 8 bases stayed unmatched. Germline V gives CDR1 MNHEY, CDR2 SVGAGI. The DNA for the CDR3 is TGTGCCAGCAGTTACTCCGGGACAGGGGCCCAGTGGCAGTACTTC. It translates to CASSYSGTGAQWQYF.

This clone was counted a few times. Other DNA sequences from this sample encode an identical CDR3 as well. CDR3 in amino acids: CASSIRTGELFF. Written as DNA, the CDR3 is TGTGCCAGTAGTATACGGACCGGGGAGCTGTTTTTT. The chain carries TRBV19 and TRBJ2-2; D ambiguous. The length of the CDR3 is 12 residues. CDR1 LNHDA and CDR2 SQIVND come from the germline V gene (reference sequence). V was clipped by 2 bases and J by 5 bases, with 3 bases between them.

A few counts support this clone. The chain has TRBV30 and TRBJ2-1; the D is unclear. V was trimmed by 0 bases and J by 0 bases, leaving 9 bases between them. CDR3 length: 15 residues. Germline lookup yields CDR1 GTSNPN and CDR2 SVGIG (reference sequence). The CDR3, as DNA: TGTGCCTGGAGTGTAACCCTACCCTCCTACAATGAGCAGTTCTTC. It yields the protein CAWSVTLPSYNEQFF.

The table lists this clone with a few counts. This chain connects TRBV19 to TRBJ2-1; no clear D gene. Germline lookup yields CDR1 LNHDA and CDR2 SQIVND (reference sequence). The CDR3 is 14 residues long. V gave up 6 bases and J gave up 0 bases, with 9 bases separating them. The CDR3 DNA reads as TGTGCCAGTAGCCCCCTGAGCTCCTACAATGAGCAGTTCTTC. Protein: CASSPLSSYNEQFF.

The V gene is TRBV19, the J gene TRBJ1-1; TRBD1 aligns across 7 bases. The V segment lost 1 base and the J segment 9 bases; nucleotides outside the gene matches: 2. This CDR3 comprises 12 residues. Per the germline V gene, CDR1 is LNHDA and CDR2 is SQIVND (reference sequence). The CDR3 region has the DNA TGTGCCAGTAGTATAGGACAGGGCCAAGCTTTCTTT. It translates to CASSIGQGQAFF.

This rearrangement joins TRBV5-4 to TRBJ2-3, with D perhaps matching TRBD2 (5 bases). The CDR3 totals 15 residues. The germline gives CDR1 SGHNT, CDR2 YYREEE (reference sequence). The germline V and J ends were trimmed by 7 bases and 0 bases, with 15 bases remaining between them. The CDR3 is CASARGSESTDTQYF. The CDR3 DNA is TGTGCCAGCGCTCGAGGGAGTGAGAGCACAGATACGCAGTATTTT.

This chain connects TRBV18 to TRBJ2-5; D is possibly TRBD2 (6 bases). There are 14 residues in the CDR3. CDR1 and CDR2 (germline): KGHSH, LQKENI. V was shortened by 6 bases and J by 3 bases, with 14 bases between the two germline ends. CDR3 in amino acids: CASSPAEGKETQYF. CDR3 bases: TGTGCCAGCTCCCCGGCGGAGGGGAAAGAGACCCAGTACTTC.

The V gene is TRBV19, the J gene TRBJ2-1, with TRBD2 identical over 7 bases. The CDR3 has 14 amino acids. The ends lost 7 bases at V and 6 bases at J; junction bases unmatched: 9. Germline V CDR1 and CDR2: LNHDA, SQIVND (reference sequence). In nucleotides, the CDR3 is TGTGCCAGTAAATTCGCTAGCGGAGTCAATGAGCAGTTCTTC. This gives the protein CASKFASGVNEQFF.

The chain is built from TRBV5-5 and TRBJ2-3; TRBD2 aligns across 8 bases. The CDR3 loop spans 14 amino acids. The V gene end was trimmed by 4 bases and the J gene end by 6 bases; junction bases not matched to a gene: 7. From germline, CDR1 is SGHKS and CDR2 YYEKEE (reference sequence). This CDR3 reads CASSMERGTDTQYF. The CDR3 nucleotides read TGTGCCAGCAGCATGGAGCGGGGGACGGATACGCAGTATTTT.

The chain links TRBV19 to TRBJ2-7; D not resolved. The V gene's germline CDR1 is LNHDA and CDR2 SQIVND (reference sequence). This CDR3 region has 14 residues. V lost 5 bases and J lost 3, with 14 bases in between. The chain's CDR3 is CASSSGEALYEQYF. Written as DNA, the CDR3 is TGTGCCAGTAGTTCCGGCGAGGCCCTCTACGAGCAGTACTTC.

This clone occurred a few times. V and J are TRBV2 and TRBJ1-2; D remains unclear. Per germline, CDR1 SNHLY and CDR2 FYNNEI. The V end lost 6 bases, the J end lost 8 bases, and 16 bases lay between the germline ends. The CDR3 spans 13 residues. The CDR3: CASRGRPREGYTF. As DNA, the CDR3 is TGTGCCAGCAGAGGTAGGCCGCGGGAAGGCTACACCTTC.

The DNA for the CDR3 is TGTGCCAGCACTCCCGGGACTAGCGGGAGTCATAGCACAGATACGCAGTATTTT. This codes for CASTPGTSGSHSTDTQYF. This sequence joins TRBV2 and TRBJ2-3, with 14 positions matching TRBD2. The trim removed 7 bases at V and 0 bases at J, leaving 9 bases unmatched. There are 18 residues in the CDR3. The germline CDR1 and CDR2 sequences are SNHLY and FYNNEI.

The chain employs TRBV5-8 and TRBJ2-7; a weak D match, TRBD1 (6 bases). With 2 bases removed from V and 4 bases from J, the gap between germline ends came to 16 bases. Per the germline V gene, CDR1 is SGHTS and CDR2 is YDEGEE. This CDR3 comprises 15 residues. DNA for the CDR3: TGTGCCAGCAGCTTCCACAGGGTTTTGCGTTACGAGCAGTACTTC. This gives the protein CASSFHRVLRYEQYF.

CDR3 sequence reads: CASSLIVGIAGDTDTQYF. The CDR3 nucleotides read TGTGCCAGCAGCCTCATCGTGGGTATAGCGGGCGACACAGATACGCAGTATTTT. This chain joins TRBV7-9 and TRBJ2-3; 7 bases align to TRBD2. CDR1 and CDR2 from the germline V gene are SEHNR and FQNEAQ (reference sequence). CDR3 size: 18 residues. The V and J ends lost 5 bases and 2 bases, in that order; junction bases with no gene match: 16.

V is TRBV10-2 and J is TRBJ2-1, with 12 bases aligning to TRBD2. The CDR3 sequence is 17 residues long. V was clipped by 4 bases and J by 0 bases; unmatched bases: 4. Per germline, CDR1 WSHSY and CDR2 SAAADI. CDR3 bases: TGCGCCAGCAGTGGCTCGGGACTAGCGGGCTCCTACAATGAGCAGTTCTTC. It is translated as CASSGSGLAGSYNEQFF.

The chain couples TRBV2 to TRBJ2-5, with 7 bases lining up with TRBD2. The ends lost 5 bases at V and 4 bases at J; junction bases unmatched: 7. The CDR3 spans 14 residues. The germline CDR1 and CDR2 sequences are SNHLY and FYNNEI. This CDR3 is CASSPGTNAETQYF. The CDR3 bases are TGTGCCAGCAGTCCCGGGACTAACGCAGAGACCCAGTACTTC.

J is TRBJ2-5 and V is TRBV5-1, with 9 bases fitting TRBD2. The germline V gene encodes CDR1 SGHRS and CDR2 YFSETQ. This CDR3 has 15 amino acids. The V gene end was trimmed by 1 base and the J gene end by 5 bases; junction bases not matched to a gene: 6. The CDR3: CASSLFSGSGETQYF. The DNA of the CDR3 is TGCGCCAGCAGCTTGTTTAGCGGGAGCGGGGAGACCCAGTACTTC.